This TCR beta chain was captured by sequencing in a study of blood T cell repertoires in COVID-19. Whole-study context: Acute-phase and convalescent COVID-19 samples originated in the United States, Italy and Spain. Sources were T cells, B-cell-depleted T cells, or PBMCs; the material itself was cDNA or gDNA.

Trimming removed 6 bases from V and 4 bases from J; junction bases left unmatched: 2. This CDR3 region has 12 residues. This clone was observed once. As originally analysed: How many nucleated cells were present was estimated from reference gene primer amplification. Profiled with immunoSEQ multiplex PCR; TCRdb holds only in-frame clones, not every one. The DNA was the basis for D and trimming; V, J and clone size are from that table. This table has more than 70,000 clones, approximately 90% appearing once. The chain joins TRBV12-3 or TRBV12-4 to TRBJ1-1, with 7 bases fitting TRBD1. The sequence was collected from a woman between 18 and 29 years old with acute or convalescent COVID-19. The material sequenced was peripheral blood. The CDR3 DNA reads as TGTGCCAGCAGAGGGACAGCCACTGAAGCTTTCTTT. It is translated as CASRGTATEAFF.